One T cell receptor (beta chain) is described in this entry. The antigen remains unidentified. Trimming removed 6 bases at V and 2 bases at J, with 18 bases between. Germline-derived CDR1 and CDR2 are SQVTM and ANQGSEA. The CDR3 totals 15 residues. This specimen belongs to a study of T cells after yellow fever vaccination. The study, taken as a whole, reports: Peaking on day 5 versus 15, the secondary response was faster but weaker. Detected again after the booster were most primary-vaccination clones, at about 96% CD4 and about 89% CD8.

TCRdb used MiXCR to reprocess the 5' RACE reads, holding one entry per CDR3 protein. In the table there are about 130,000 distinct CDR3 sequences, 8% to 10% of which are singletons. Here the sequenced sample was CD8+ T cells sorted from PBMCs, taken on the day of the yellow fever booster vaccination. The TCR was taken from a young man who received the YFV17D yellow fever vaccine. The chain has TRBV29-1 and TRBJ2-3; D uncertain. For the CDR3, the DNA is TGCAGCGTCGGTGGGCTCCCACGTAACACAGATACGCAGTATTTT. It translates to CSVGGLPRNTDTQYF.